This passage covers 18 T cell receptor beta chains from one sample sequenced in a study of cytomegalovirus exposure and HLA in healthy donors. PCR used 60 Vbeta primers and 13 Jbeta primers. Sequenced by immunoSEQ multiplex PCR; TCRdb stores in-frame clones only, minus some. The sample's table shows 200,000 to 250,000 clones. Material for sequencing was PBMCs. These receptors came from a woman under 40 in good health and CMV-seropositive.

The chain combines TRBV9 with TRBJ2-7; 9 bases are a match to TRBD1. This CDR3 comprises 14 residues. V lost 8 bases to trimming and J lost 4 bases; unmatched junction nucleotides: 10. The germline V gene has CDR1 SGDLS and CDR2 YYNGEE. CDR3 nucleotide sequence: TGTGCCAGTGGGAGGACAGGGGTTAGTTACGAGCAGTACTTC. Residues: CASGRTGVSYEQYF.

The chain carries TRBV7-6 and TRBJ2-7, with 14 bases fitting TRBD2. CDR3 length: 19 amino acids. Germline CDR1 SGHVS, CDR2 FNYEAQ. Unmatched junction bases numbered 12, after V lost 4 bases and J lost 1 base. This CDR3 is CASSSIGLAGGLPSYEQYF. CDR3 sequence (DNA): TGTGCCAGCAGCTCGATCGGACTAGCGGGAGGCCTCCCTTCCTACGAGCAGTACTTC.

This rearrangement joins TRBV18 to TRBJ2-5; D call uncertain. The CDR3 runs 13 residues. Germline V CDR1 and CDR2: KGHSH, LQKENI. Trimming took off 3 bases at V and 3 bases at J, with 8 bases between the two ends. CDR3 amino acids: CASSPFGEETQYF. The CDR3 DNA reads TGTGCCAGCTCACCCTTCGGAGAAGAGACCCAGTACTTC. The full variable domain, its missing parts supplied by reference TRBV18 and TRBJ2-5, is NAGVMQNPRHLVRRRGQEARLRCSPMKGHSHVYWYRQLPEEGLKFMVYLQKENIIDESGMPKERFSAEFPKEGPSILRIQQVVRGDSAAYFCASSPFGEETQYFGPGTRLLVL.

V is TRBV7-9 and J is TRBJ2-3, with unresolved D. Germline assignment: CDR1 SEHNR and CDR2 FQNEAQ (reference sequence). V was cut by 0 bases and J by 2 bases, with 6 bases left in between. This CDR3 is built from 14 residues. CDR3 sequence: CASSLASPTDTQYF. In DNA, the CDR3 is TGTGCCAGCAGCTTAGCGTCTCCCACAGATACGCAGTATTTT. The whole variable domain, remainder taken from reference TRBV7-9 and TRBJ2-3, is DTGVSQNPRHKITKRGQNVTFRCDPISEHNRLYWYRQTLGQGPEFLTYFQNEAQLEKSRLLSDRFSAERPKGSFSTLEIQRTEQGDSAMYLCASSLASPTDTQYFGPGTRLTVL.

V and J are TRBV5-1 and TRBJ2-7, with 8 positions matching TRBD1. Germline CDR1 is SGHRS and CDR2 is YFSETQ. The V segment lost 0 bases and the J segment 3 bases; nucleotides outside the gene matches: 5. The CDR3 has 15 amino acids. The CDR3: CASSLEPGQVYEQYF. DNA for the CDR3: TGCGCCAGCAGCTTGGAACCGGGACAGGTCTACGAGCAGTACTTC.

V gene TRBV5-4 combines with J gene TRBJ2-1; 9 bases line up with TRBD2. This CDR3 region has 17 residues. V was clipped by 1 base and J by 0 bases; unmatched bases: 5. CDR1 is SGHNT and CDR2 is YYREEE in the germline V gene (reference sequence). Here the CDR3 DNA reads TGTGCCAGCAGCTTGAGCGCGGGAGGGCCCTCCTACAATGAGCAGTTCTTC. Translating gives CASSLSAGGPSYNEQFF.

The V call is TRBV6-4, the J call TRBJ2-7; 10 nucleotides match TRBD1. The CDR3 is 15 amino acids. Trimming at V came to 8 bases and at J to 2 bases, leaving 9 bases not matched to a gene. Germline V lookup: CDR1 MRHNA, CDR2 SNTAGT. In DNA, the CDR3 is TGTGCCAGCTCGGAGGAGGGACAGGGGCCCTACGAGCAGTACTTC. This translates into CASSEEGQGPYEQYF.

V gene TRBV5-1 combines with J gene TRBJ2-5; possible D gene TRBD2, 7 bases. V was clipped by 4 bases and J by 2 bases, with 18 bases between them. This CDR3 is built from 16 residues. Germline assignment: CDR1 SGHRS and CDR2 YFSETQ. The DNA for the CDR3 is TGCGCCAGCAGCGGGGGCGGGAGCAGACTACAAGAGACCCAGTACTTC. This translates into CASSGGGSRLQETQYF.

The V and J genes are TRBV7-2 and TRBJ2-3; 13 bases align to TRBD2. The CDR3 is 16 amino acids. The V gene end was trimmed by 6 bases and the J gene end by 4 bases; junction bases not matched to a gene: 7. The germline gives CDR1 SGHTA, CDR2 FQGNSA. The CDR3 DNA follows: TGTGCCAGCAGGACCGGGACTAGCGGGAACGCAGATACGCAGTATTTT. This translates into CASRTGTSGNADTQYF.

The chain joins TRBV27 to TRBJ2-1, with 9 positions matching TRBD2. Germline assignment: CDR1 MNHEY and CDR2 SMNVEV (reference sequence). This CDR3 spans 17 amino acids. The J segment lost 0 bases and the V segment lost 1 base, leaving 4 bases of the junction unmatched. CDR3 nucleotides: TGTGCCAGCAGTTTATGGGCTAGCGGGGTCTCCTACAATGAGCAGTTCTTC. This encodes CASSLWASGVSYNEQFF.

V gene TRBV10-3 combines with J gene TRBJ2-7; 12 bases line up with TRBD2. V was clipped by 5 bases and J by 0 bases; unmatched bases: 8. The length of the CDR3 is 17 residues. From germline, CDR1 is ENHRY and CDR2 SYGVKD. DNA for the CDR3: TGTGCCATCAGTCCTAGCGGGGGGGCCCCTTCCTCCTACGAGCAGTACTTC. Protein: CAISPSGGAPSSYEQYF.

This chain joins TRBV5-1 and TRBJ2-3; 11 bases align to TRBD2. The V gene end was trimmed by 0 bases and the J gene end by 3 bases; junction bases not matched to a gene: 3. Germline lookup yields CDR1 SGHRS and CDR2 YFSETQ. This CDR3 spans 16 amino acids. In nucleotides, the CDR3 is TGCGCCAGCAGCTTGGTGGTAGCGGGAGGGACAGATACGCAGTATTTT. Translation: CASSLVVAGGTDTQYF.

V usage is TRBV7-9 and J usage is TRBJ2-5; 7 bases align to TRBD1. In germline, CDR1 is SEHNR, CDR2 FQNEAQ (reference sequence). Trimming at V came to 5 bases and at J to 4 bases, leaving 10 bases not matched to a gene. This CDR3 is 15 amino acids long. DNA for the CDR3: TGTGCCAGCAGCCGTCGACAGGGTTTACTAGAGACCCAGTACTTC. Its protein product is CASSRRQGLLETQYF.

The V gene is TRBV6-5, the J gene TRBJ2-5, with D perhaps TRBD2 (5 bases). Trimming took off 0 bases at V and 7 bases at J, with 12 bases between the two ends. The CDR3 has 14 amino acids. Per the germline V gene, CDR1 is MNHEY and CDR2 is SVGAGI. The CDR3 sequence is CASSYSGIEGTQYF. The DNA for the CDR3 is TGTGCCAGCAGTTACTCGGGAATCGAGGGGACCCAGTACTTC.

V is TRBV28 and J is TRBJ2-7; TRBD2 matches at 11 bases. V lost 5 bases, J lost 4 bases, and 7 bases stayed unmatched. Looked up from germline, CDR1 is MDHEN and CDR2 is SYDVKM. The CDR3 totals 15 residues. The CDR3 loop is CASSGTSGDRYEQYF. The CDR3 nucleotides read TGTGCCAGCAGTGGGACTAGCGGAGACAGATACGAGCAGTACTTC.

The gene calls are TRBV29-1 and TRBJ1-2; no clear D. CDR1 and CDR2 from the germline V gene are SQVTM and ANQGSEA. The CDR3 has 14 residues. V lost 4 bases and J lost 2, with 14 bases in between. The CDR3 loop is CSVGPQLPNYGYTF. In nucleotides, the CDR3 is TGCAGCGTTGGGCCACAGTTACCCAACTATGGCTACACCTTC.

The chain uses TRBV10-1 and TRBJ2-1, with D possibly being TRBD2 (6 bases). The CDR3 contains 13 residues. The germline gives CDR1 WNHNN, CDR2 SYGVQD (reference sequence). The V end was cut by 6 bases, the J end by 9 bases, with 15 bases between. The CDR3 bases are TGCGCCAGCAGCAGCGGGCTGACAACTGAGCAGTTCTTC. This codes for CASSSGLTTEQFF.

The CDR3 loop reads CASSYSGTGDSPLHF. The CDR3 DNA reads as TGTGCCAGCAGTTACTCCGGGACAGGGGATTCACCCCTCCACTTT. The chain uses TRBV6-5 and TRBJ1-6, with TRBD1 identical over 10 bases. The CDR3 is 15 residues long. In germline, CDR1 is MNHEY, CDR2 SVGAGI. Germline trimming cut 0 bases from V and 8 bases from J; bases unmatched to any gene: 1.